The source of this T cell receptor beta chain is a study of T-cell reconstitution after alpha-beta-depleted transplantation in children. It was with unique molecular identifiers that the TCRbeta library was prepared. Each CDR3 protein gets one entry after TCRdb re-called the PCR reads with MiXCR. The sample records 450,000 to 600,000 distinct CDR3 sequences, around a third being singletons. The CDR3 extends over 13 amino acids. Germline trimming cut 3 bases from V and 2 bases from J; bases unmatched to any gene: 1. Per the germline V gene, CDR1 is LNHDA and CDR2 is SQIVND (reference sequence). This clonotype has a handful of counts.

This chain uses TRBV19 with TRBJ2-7; 7 bases fit TRBD1. The clonotype originates from a human donor who donated a stem cell graft to a child with aplastic anemia. Sequencing used PBMCs from the stem cell graft donor, obtained from the stem cell graft. This CDR3 is CASSMGQTYEQYF. The CDR3 nucleotides are TGTGCCAGTAGTATGGGACAGACCTACGAGCAGTACTTC.